One T cell receptor beta chain is described in this entry. The data originate from a study of blood T cell repertoires in COVID-19. The germline V and J ends were trimmed by 4 bases and 4 bases, with 10 bases remaining between them. The CDR3 loop spans 13 amino acids. The table came from immunoSEQ multiplex PCR; TCRdb's copy has only in-frame clones and leaves some out. Here the sample spans roughly 250,000 clones, around 89% being singletons. Participant ages covered about 18 to 90 years across 25 or so US areas. V gene TRBV12-3 or TRBV12-4 combines with J gene TRBJ1-2; D remains ambiguous. Sequenced input: PBMCs or T cells enriched from blood (not recorded which). This receptor was taken from a young woman who had recovered from COVID-19. The DNA for the CDR3 is TGTGCCAGCAGTTCAGGTAGTTCCTATGGCTACACCTTC. This sequence encodes CASSSGSSYGYTF.